The source of this T cell receptor (beta chain) is a study of T-cell memory formation after mild COVID-19. One entry per CDR3 protein results from TCRdb running MiXCR on the 5' RACE reads. The table includes approximately 250,000 distinct CDR3 sequences, around 15% detected once. Germline values: CDR1 MNHEY, CDR2 SVGEGT. The CDR3 loop spans 14 amino acids. Trimming cost V 2 bases and J 3 bases; bases outside gene matches: 2. The sequencing input was PBMCs or a T cell subset sorted from them (not recorded which). The V gene is TRBV6-2 or TRBV6-3, the J gene TRBJ1-1; 8 positions match TRBD1. The origin of this receptor is a young man who had mild COVID-19 (a few samples of this study predate the infection). Cell type and time point are not known. The CDR3 sequence: CASSYHRGDTEAFF. The DNA for the CDR3 is TGTGCCAGCAGTTACCACAGGGGGGACACTGAAGCTTTCTTT.